This entry is about one T cell receptor beta chain. The antigen remains undetermined. The data are from a study of siplizumab effects on memory and regulatory T cells. Findings and limits, study-wide: The study found naive T cells seemingly more diverse than memory cells and seemingly major alloresponse contributors. Treg-derived clones made up an average of approximately 70% of mappable alloreactive CD4+ clones with siplizumab and more than 25% in controls. Only a minor fraction of alloreactive clones mapped to unstimulated subsets.

Each sample yielded about 9.9 x 10^4 assayed TCR templates. Libraries were prepared by immunoSEQ multiplex PCR; TCRdb keeps only in-frame clonotypes and omits some of them. The table lists under 100,000 clones, roughly 87% of them singletons, with over 1.5% in the top ten. V shed 2 bases and J 3 bases; nucleotides not matched to a gene: 6. CDR3 length equals 15 residues. Germline values: CDR1 SGHTA, CDR2 FQGTGA. This rearrangement joins TRBV7-3 to TRBJ2-7, with 8 bases that match TRBD1. Sequencing was carried out using Tregs sorted from blood. The TCR was taken from a human donor in good health. The CDR3 nucleotides are TGTGCCAGCAGCTTATCCCCCGGGACAGGCTACGAGCAGTACTTC. Its translation is CASSLSPGTGYEQYF.